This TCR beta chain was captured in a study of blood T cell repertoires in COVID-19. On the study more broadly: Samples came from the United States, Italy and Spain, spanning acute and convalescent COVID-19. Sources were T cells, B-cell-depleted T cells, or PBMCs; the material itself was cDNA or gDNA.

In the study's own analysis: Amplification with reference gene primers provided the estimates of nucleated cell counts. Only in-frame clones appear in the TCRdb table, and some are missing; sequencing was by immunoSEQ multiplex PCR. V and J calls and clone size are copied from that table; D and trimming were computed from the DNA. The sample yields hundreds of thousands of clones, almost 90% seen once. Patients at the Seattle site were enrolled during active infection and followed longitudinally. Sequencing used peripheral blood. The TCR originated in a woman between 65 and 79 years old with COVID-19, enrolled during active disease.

The CDR3 spells CASSTRGGAYSGNTIYF. The CDR3 DNA follows: TGTGCCAGCAGTACCCGGGGAGGGGCTTACTCTGGAAACACCATATATTTT. This chain links TRBV27 with TRBJ1-3; D may be TRBD1 (5 bases). Germline V CDR1 and CDR2: MNHEY, SMNVEV (reference sequence). V lost 5 bases and J 0 bases, leaving 17 bases between the germline ends. This CDR3 is built from 17 residues.